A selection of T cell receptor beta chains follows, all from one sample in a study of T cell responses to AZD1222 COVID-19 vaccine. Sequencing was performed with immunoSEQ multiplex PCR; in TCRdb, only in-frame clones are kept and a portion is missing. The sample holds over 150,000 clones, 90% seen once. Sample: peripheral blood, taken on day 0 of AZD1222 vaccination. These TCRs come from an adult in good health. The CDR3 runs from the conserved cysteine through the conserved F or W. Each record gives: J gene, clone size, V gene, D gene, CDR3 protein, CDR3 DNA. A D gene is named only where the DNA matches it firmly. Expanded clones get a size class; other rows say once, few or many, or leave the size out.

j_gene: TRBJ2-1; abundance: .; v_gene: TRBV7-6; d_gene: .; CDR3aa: CASSLGTGGRDEQFF; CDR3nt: TGTGCCAGCAGCTTAGGGACGGGGGGCCGGGATGAGCAGTTCTTC
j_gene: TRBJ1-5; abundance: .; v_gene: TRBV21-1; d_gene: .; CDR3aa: CASSSRPPYQPQHF; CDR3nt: TGTGCCAGCAGCAGCAGACCTCCCTATCAGCCCCAGCATTTT
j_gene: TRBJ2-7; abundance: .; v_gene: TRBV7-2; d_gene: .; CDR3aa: CASSSDRFDWEF; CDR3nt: TGTGCCAGCAGTTCGGACCGGTTTGACTGGGAGTTC
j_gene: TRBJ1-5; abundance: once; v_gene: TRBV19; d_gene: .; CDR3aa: CASSLGRSGQPQHF; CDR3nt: TGTGCCAGTAGTCTGGGGCGTTCGGGGCAGCCCCAGCATTTT
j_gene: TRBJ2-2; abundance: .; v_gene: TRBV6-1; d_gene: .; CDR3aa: CASSDLARNTGELFF; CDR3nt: TGTGCCAGCAGTGATCTGGCGAGGAACACCGGGGAGCTGTTTTTT
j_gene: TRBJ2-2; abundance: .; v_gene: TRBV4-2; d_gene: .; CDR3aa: CASSQDEAVETGELFF; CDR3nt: TGTGCCAGCAGCCAAGATGAAGCCGTCGAAACCGGGGAGCTGTTTTTT
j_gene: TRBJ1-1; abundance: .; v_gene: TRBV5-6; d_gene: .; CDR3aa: CASSLRQGRGEAFF; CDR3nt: TGTGCCAGCAGCTTGAGGCAGGGACGGGGTGAAGCTTTCTTT
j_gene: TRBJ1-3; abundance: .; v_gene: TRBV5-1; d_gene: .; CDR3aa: CASSLEGRASGNTIYF; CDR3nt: TGCGCCAGCAGCTTGGAAGGCCGAGCCTCTGGAAACACCATATATTTT
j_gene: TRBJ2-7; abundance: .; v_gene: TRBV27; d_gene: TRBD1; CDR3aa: CASSLDRVWNEQYF; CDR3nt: TGTGCCAGCAGTTTAGACAGGGTTTGGAACGAGCAGTACTTC
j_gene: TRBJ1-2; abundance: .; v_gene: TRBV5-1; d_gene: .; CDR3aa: CASSLEGNYGYTF; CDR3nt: TGCGCCAGCAGCTTGGAGGGGAACTATGGCTACACCTTC
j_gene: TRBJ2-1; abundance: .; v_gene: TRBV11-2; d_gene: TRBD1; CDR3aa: CASSQDRGNEQFF; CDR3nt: TGTGCCAGCAGCCAGGACAGGGGCAATGAGCAGTTCTTC
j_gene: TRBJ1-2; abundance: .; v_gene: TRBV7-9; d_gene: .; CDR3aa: CASSPPLQPYGYTF; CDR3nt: TGTGCCAGCAGCCCTCCACTACAGCCTTATGGCTACACCTTC
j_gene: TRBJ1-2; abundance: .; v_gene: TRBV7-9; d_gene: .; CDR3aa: CASSLIDNSYGYTF; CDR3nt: TGTGCCAGCAGCTTAATCGATAACAGCTATGGCTACACCTTC
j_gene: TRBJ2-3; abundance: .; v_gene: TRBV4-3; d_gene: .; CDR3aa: CASSQMDRSTDTQYF; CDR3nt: TGCGCCAGCAGCCAGATGGACCGTAGCACAGATACGCAGTATTTT
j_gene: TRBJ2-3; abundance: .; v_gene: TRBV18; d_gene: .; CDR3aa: CASSPSTSRPDTQYF; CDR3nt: TGTGCCAGCTCACCCTCGACTTCCAGGCCGGATACGCAGTATTTT
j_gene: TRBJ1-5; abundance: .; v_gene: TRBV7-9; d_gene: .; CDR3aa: CASSRLGQPQHF; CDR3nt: TGTGCCAGCAGCAGGTTGGGCCAGCCCCAGCATTTT
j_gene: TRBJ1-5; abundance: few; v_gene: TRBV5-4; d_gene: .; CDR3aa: CASSLMGSPNQPQHF; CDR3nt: TGTGCCAGCAGCTTGATGGGCTCCCCAAATCAGCCCCAGCATTTT
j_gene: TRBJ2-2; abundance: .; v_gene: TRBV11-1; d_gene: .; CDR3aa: CASSLFRAENTGELFF; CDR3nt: TGTGCCAGCAGCTTATTCAGGGCGGAGAACACCGGGGAGCTGTTTTTT
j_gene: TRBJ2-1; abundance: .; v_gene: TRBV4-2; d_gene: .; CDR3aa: CASSPEGDYNEQFF; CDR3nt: TGTGCCAGCAGCCCGGAGGGGGACTACAATGAGCAGTTCTTC
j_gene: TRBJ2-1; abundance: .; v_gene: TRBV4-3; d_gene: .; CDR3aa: CASSQGGGVGYEQFF; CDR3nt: TGCGCCAGCAGCCAAGGCGGGGGCGTCGGTTATGAGCAGTTCTTC
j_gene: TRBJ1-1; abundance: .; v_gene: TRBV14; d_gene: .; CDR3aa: CASSQGGAAFF; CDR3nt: TGTGCCAGCAGCCAGGGGGGGGCAGCTTTCTTT
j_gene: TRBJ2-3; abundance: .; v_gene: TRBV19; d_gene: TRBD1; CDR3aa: CASSNPGQVKDTQYF; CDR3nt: TGTGCCAGTAGCAACCCGGGACAGGTAAAAGATACGCAGTATTTT
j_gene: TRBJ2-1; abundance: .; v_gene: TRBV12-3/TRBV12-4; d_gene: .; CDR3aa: CASGQTPYNEQFF; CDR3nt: TGTGCCAGCGGGCAGACCCCCTACAATGAGCAGTTCTTC
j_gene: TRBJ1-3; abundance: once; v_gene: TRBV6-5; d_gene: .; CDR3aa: CASSYRPDSSGNTIYF; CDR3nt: TGTGCCAGCAGTTACAGGCCCGATAGCTCTGGAAACACCATATATTTT
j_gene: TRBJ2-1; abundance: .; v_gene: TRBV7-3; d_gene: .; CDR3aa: CASSPHRAPGLEQFF; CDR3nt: TGTGCCAGCAGCCCCCACAGGGCACCAGGGCTTGAGCAGTTCTTC
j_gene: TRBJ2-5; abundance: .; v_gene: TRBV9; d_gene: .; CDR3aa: CASSPGEETQYF; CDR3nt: TGTGCCAGCAGCCCGGGGGAAGAGACCCAGTACTTC
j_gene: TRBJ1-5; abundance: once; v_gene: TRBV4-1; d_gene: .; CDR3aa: CASSNPGGALSNQPQHF; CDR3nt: TGCGCCAGCAGCAATCCGGGGGGGGCCCTTAGCAATCAGCCCCAGCATTTT
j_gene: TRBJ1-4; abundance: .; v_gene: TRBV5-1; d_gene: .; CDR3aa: CASSLGGHGGEKLFF; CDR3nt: TGCGCCAGCAGCTTGGGGGGACACGGAGGTGAAAAACTGTTTTTT
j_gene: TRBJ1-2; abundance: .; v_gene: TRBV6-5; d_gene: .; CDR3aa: CASSYSLSLGNGYTF; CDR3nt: TGTGCCAGCAGTTACTCATTGTCTCTGGGGAATGGCTACACCTTC
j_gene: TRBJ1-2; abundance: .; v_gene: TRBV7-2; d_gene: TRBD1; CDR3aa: CASSTGTGTATLYGYTF; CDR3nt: TGTGCCAGCAGCACGGGGACAGGGACAGCTACCCTCTATGGCTACACCTTC
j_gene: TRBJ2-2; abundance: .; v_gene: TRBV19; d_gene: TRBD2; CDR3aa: CASLTLRGANTGELFF; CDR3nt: TGTGCCTCCTTAACCCTCCGGGGGGCGAACACCGGGGAGCTGTTTTTT
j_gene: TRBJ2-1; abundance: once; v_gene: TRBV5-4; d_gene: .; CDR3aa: CASSLEAGQGRFF; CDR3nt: TGTGCCAGCAGCTTGGAAGCCGGGCAGGGGCGGTTCTTC
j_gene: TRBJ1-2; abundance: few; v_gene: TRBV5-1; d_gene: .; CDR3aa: CASSSYGGSYGYTF; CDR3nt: TGCGCCAGCAGCTCCTACGGGGGTTCATATGGCTACACCTTC
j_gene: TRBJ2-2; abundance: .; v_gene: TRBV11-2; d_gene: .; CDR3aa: CASSTGDWTPNTGELFF; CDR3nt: TGTGCCAGCAGCACGGGGGACTGGACGCCGAACACCGGGGAGCTGTTTTTT
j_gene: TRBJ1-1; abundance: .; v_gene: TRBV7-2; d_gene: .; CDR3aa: CASSSQGGTEAFF; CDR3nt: TGTGCCAGCAGCTCACAGGGTGGGACTGAAGCTTTCTTT
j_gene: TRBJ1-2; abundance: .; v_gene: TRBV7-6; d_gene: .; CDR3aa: CASSWAGDGGYTF; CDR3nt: TGTGCCAGCAGCTGGGCAGGGGACGGGGGCTACACCTTC
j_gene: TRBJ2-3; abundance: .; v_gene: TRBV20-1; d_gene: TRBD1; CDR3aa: CSASGGWDRTDTQYF; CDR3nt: TGCAGTGCTAGTGGGGGATGGGACAGGACAGATACGCAGTATTTT
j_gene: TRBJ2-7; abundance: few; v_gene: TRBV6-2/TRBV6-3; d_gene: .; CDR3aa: CASSYSIRALKPYEQYF; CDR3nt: TGTGCCAGCAGTTACTCGATCAGGGCACTAAAACCGTACGAGCAGTACTTC
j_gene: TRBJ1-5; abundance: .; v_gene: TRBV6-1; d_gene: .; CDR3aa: CASSEGPGVGMQPQHF; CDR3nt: TGTGCCAGCAGTGAAGGCCCGGGGGTAGGCATGCAGCCCCAGCATTTT
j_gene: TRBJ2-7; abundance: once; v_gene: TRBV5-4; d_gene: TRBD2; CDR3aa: CASSRAGGPEQYF; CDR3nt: TGTGCCAGCAGTCGAGCGGGGGGGCCCGAGCAGTACTTC
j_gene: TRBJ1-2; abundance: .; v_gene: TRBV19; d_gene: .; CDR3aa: CATTTVGVYGYTF; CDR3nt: TGTGCCACTACGACGGTGGGGGTCTATGGCTACACCTTC
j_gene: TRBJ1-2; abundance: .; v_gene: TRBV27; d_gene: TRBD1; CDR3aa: CASSQDRADYGYTF; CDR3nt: TGTGCCAGCAGCCAGGACAGGGCGGACTATGGCTACACCTTC
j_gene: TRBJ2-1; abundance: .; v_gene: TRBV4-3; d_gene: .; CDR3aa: CASSQERWDEQFF; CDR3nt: TGCGCCAGCAGCCAAGAACGATGGGACGAGCAGTTCTTC
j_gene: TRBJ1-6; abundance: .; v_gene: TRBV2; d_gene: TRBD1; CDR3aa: CASSALTGGNSPLHF; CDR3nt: TGTGCCAGCAGTGCCCTGACAGGGGGAAATTCACCCCTCCACTTT